This is a list of T cell receptor beta chains from one sample in a study of blood T cell repertoires in COVID-19. Method: immunoSEQ multiplex PCR; TCRdb's copy keeps in-frame clones and lacks some. The sample yields fewer than 250,000 clones, less than 85% seen once. The specimen was PBMCs or T cells enriched from blood (not recorded which). The receptors were sampled from a woman in her 30s who had recovered from COVID-19. Both conserved end residues are part of each CDR3. Fields, in order: D gene, clone size, V gene, J gene, CDR3 protein, CDR3 DNA. A D gene is named only where the DNA matches it firmly. Some rows mark clone size as missing; the rest say once, few, many or name a class of expanded clone.

.,.,TRBV5-6,TRBJ1-2,CASSLPGIGHGYTF,TGTGCCAGCAGCTTGCCAGGGATTGGTCATGGCTACACCTTC
.,.,TRBV19,TRBJ2-1,CASTTISRLDNEQFF,TGTGCCAGTACCACTATTTCAAGACTCGACAATGAGCAGTTCTTC
.,.,TRBV19,TRBJ2-3,CASSPRSEGRLTDTQYF,TGTGCCAGTAGCCCCCGTTCTGAGGGTCGATTAACAGATACGCAGTATTTT
TRBD1,.,TRBV29-1,TRBJ2-1,CSVRTGYNEQFF,TGCAGCGTCCGGACAGGCTACAATGAGCAGTTCTTC
.,.,TRBV7-6,TRBJ1-3,CASSAQETPGNTIYF,TGTGCCAGCAGCGCGCAAGAAACTCCTGGAAACACCATATATTTT
TRBD1,.,TRBV9,TRBJ2-7,CASSVSGGYEQYF,TGTGCCAGCAGCGTTTCAGGGGGCTACGAGCAGTACTTC
TRBD1,.,TRBV27,TRBJ1-1,CASSLPGQGTEAFF,TGTGCCAGCAGTCTCCCGGGACAGGGTACTGAAGCTTTCTTT
.,.,TRBV9,TRBJ2-1,CASSVGGTINEQFF,TGTGCCAGCAGCGTAGGCGGGACCATAAATGAGCAGTTCTTC
.,.,TRBV4-1,TRBJ1-4,CASSYTPGVREKLFF,TGCGCCAGCAGCTATACGCCAGGGGTCCGTGAAAAACTGTTTTTT
.,.,TRBV9,TRBJ2-7,CASSVALGGNEQYF,TGTGCCAGCAGCGTAGCTTTGGGGGGAAACGAGCAGTACTTC
.,.,TRBV27,TRBJ2-3,CASSLLGGGSVDTQYF,TGTGCCAGCAGTTTATTAGGGGGAGGGTCGGTAGATACGCAGTATTTT
TRBD1,.,TRBV11-1,TRBJ1-1,CASSRGQGARNEAFF,TGTGCCAGCAGCCGGGGACAGGGGGCGCGGAATGAAGCTTTCTTT
.,.,TRBV18,TRBJ1-1,CASSPDSPEAFF,TGTGCCAGCTCACCGGACAGCCCTGAAGCTTTCTTT
.,.,TRBV14,TRBJ1-1,CASSQDYYTEAFF,TGTGCCAGCAGCCAAGATTATTACACTGAAGCTTTCTTT
.,.,TRBV10-3,TRBJ1-2,CAISERNSYGYTF,TGTGCCATCAGTGAGAGAAACAGCTATGGCTACACCTTC
TRBD1,few,TRBV7-2,TRBJ1-2,CASSPRLGATGGYGYTF,TGTGCCAGCAGCCCTCGCCTGGGGGCGACAGGGGGCTATGGCTACACCTTC
.,.,TRBV29-1,TRBJ1-2,CSVRGLGVVYGYTF,TGCAGCGTCCGAGGATTAGGGGTCGTCTATGGCTACACCTTC
.,.,TRBV5-1,TRBJ2-3,CASSPSSRTDTQYF,TGCGCCAGCTCCCCCTCCTCGCGGACAGATACGCAGTATTTT
TRBD2,.,TRBV7-8,TRBJ2-1,CASSFGTINNEQFF,TGTGCCAGCAGCTTCGGGACTATTAACAATGAGCAGTTCTTC
TRBD1,.,TRBV28,TRBJ1-2,CASSLWQGDSYGYTF,TGTGCCAGCAGTTTATGGCAGGGGGATAGCTATGGCTACACCTTC
.,.,TRBV5-1,TRBJ2-2,CASSQRWRSSTGELFF,TGCGCCAGCAGCCAACGATGGCGGTCTAGCACCGGGGAGCTGTTTTTT
.,.,TRBV28,TRBJ2-1,CASRTRTVYNEQFF,TGTGCCAGCAGGACCCGGACAGTATACAATGAGCAGTTCTTC
.,.,TRBV11-2,TRBJ2-1,CASSLGTAGSEQFF,TGTGCCAGCAGCTTAGGTACCGCAGGATCGGAGCAGTTCTTC
.,.,TRBV19,TRBJ2-5,CASSIERREETQYF,TGTGCCAGTAGTATAGAGCGGAGGGAAGAGACCCAGTACTTC
TRBD2,.,TRBV28,TRBJ2-1,CASSLWLAAHNEQFF,TGTGCCAGCAGTTTATGGCTAGCGGCGCACAATGAGCAGTTCTTC
.,.,TRBV2,TRBJ2-2,CASTLRGTSVTGELFF,TGTGCCAGCACTCTAAGGGGGACATCTGTCACCGGGGAGCTGTTTTTT
TRBD1,once,TRBV30,TRBJ1-2,CAWSRDRGNYGYTF,TGTGCCTGGAGTCGGGACAGGGGGAACTATGGCTACACCTTC
.,.,TRBV18,TRBJ2-5,CASSPTSRQETQYF,TGTGCCAGCTCACCAACTAGCCGCCAAGAGACCCAGTACTTC